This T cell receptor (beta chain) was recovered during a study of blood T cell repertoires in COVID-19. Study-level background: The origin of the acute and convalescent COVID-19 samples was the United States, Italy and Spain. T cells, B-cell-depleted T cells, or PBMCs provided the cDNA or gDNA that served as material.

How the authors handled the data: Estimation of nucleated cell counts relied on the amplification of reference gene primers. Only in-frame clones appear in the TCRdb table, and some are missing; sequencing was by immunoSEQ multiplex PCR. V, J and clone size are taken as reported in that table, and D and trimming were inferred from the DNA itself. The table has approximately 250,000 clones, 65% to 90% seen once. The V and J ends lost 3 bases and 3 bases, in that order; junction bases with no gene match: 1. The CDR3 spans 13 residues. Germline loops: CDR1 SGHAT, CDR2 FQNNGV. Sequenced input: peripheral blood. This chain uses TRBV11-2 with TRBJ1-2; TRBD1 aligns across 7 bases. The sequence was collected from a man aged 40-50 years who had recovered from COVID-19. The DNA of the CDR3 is TGTGCCAGCAGCTTGCAGGGGGACTATGGCTACACCTTC. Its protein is CASSLQGDYGYTF.